This entry is about one T cell receptor beta chain. Regions amplified from RNA transcripts were the TCR beta CDR3 regions. When the TCR CDR3 underwent first-round RT-PCR, the HTBI primer set was used. TCRdb re-called the multiplex PCR reads with MiXCR, one entry per CDR3 protein. The data hold roughly 400,000 distinct CDR3 sequences, with about a sixth observed a single time. The data derive from a study of T cells in Graves' hyperthyroidism and ophthalmopathy. From germline, CDR1 is MNHNS and CDR2 SASEGT. Trimming removed 7 bases at V and 9 bases at J, with 14 bases between. The CDR3 contains 12 residues.

The receptor was isolated from a woman under 30 with Graves' hyperthyroidism that later progressed to Graves' ophthalmopathy. Sequencing was performed on blood. This chain links TRBV6-1 with TRBJ2-3; D gene unclear. In nucleotides, the CDR3 is TGTGCCAGCAACGTTGACGCGTCAACGCAGTATTTT. Its translation: CASNVDASTQYF.